The following is a T cell receptor (beta chain) sequence with its context. Its specific antigen is unknown. The record has no base qualities; no much larger clone is one base away. In this study, focal radiation therapy paired with CTLA-4 blockade (ipilimumab) was tested in patients who had chemo-refractory metastatic non-small-cell lung cancer. The data belong to a study of radiotherapy plus CTLA-4 blockade in lung cancer (dated by TCRdb to the late 2010s). Study-level background: Among enrolled patients, around 18% had an objective response and approximately 30% reached disease control. What the authors observed across the whole study: The strongest predictors of response were reported to be early dynamic shifts in blood T cell clones along with a rise in serum interferon-beta following radiation. After treatment with radiotherapy and ipilimumab, TCR clones that came from tumors expanded in the peripheral blood.

Trimmed from V: 4 bases; trimmed from J: 5 bases; junction bases lacking a gene match: 6. The CDR1 and CDR2 encoded by the germline V gene are SGHRS and YFSETQ. The CDR3 runs 14 amino acids, cysteine and phenylalanine included. Only the CDR3 region is kept as DNA, spanning 42 bases read in frame from base 1. Library method: the immunoSEQ multiplex PCR assay. This is the immuneACCESS table as TCRdb keeps it, with only in-frame sequences that have V and J called. A part of the clones is gone; compared with another copy, unresolved V genes explain less than half, and the rest is unexplained. A total of tens of thousands of clones appear in this sample, just under 85% of them only once. The ten largest clonotypes hold roughly 5% of the sample.

This receptor was taken from a human donor with non-small cell lung cancer whose response to radiotherapy plus ipilimumab could not be evaluated. The chain couples TRBV5-1 to TRBJ1-1; 9 bases in the middle match TRBD1. The sequencing here drew on peripheral blood, taken from a patient treated with radiotherapy plus ipilimumab. The DNA sequence is TGCGCCAGCAGCCCCAGGACAGGGGTGACTGAAGCTTTCTTT. Translated, it gives CASSPRTGVTEAFF.